This T cell receptor (beta chain) was retrieved from a study of OX40 agonist ivuxolimab in advanced cancers. Whole-study context: Two cutaneous melanoma patients and one hepatocellular carcinoma patient, three in all, had partial responses.

A remark on this clone: The antigen is unknown.

Some clones are missing from TCRdb's copy, which holds only in-frame ones; the method was immunoSEQ multiplex PCR. The sample carries about 76,000 clones, 70% to 90% recorded once. Study findings and constraints: The CD4+ and CD8+ T cells in the blood had expanded clonally by week 6 at 0.1 to 3.0 mg/kg. Normalized expansion of T-cell clones was also low for some nonresponders.

The ends lost 0 bases at V and 1 base at J; junction bases unmatched: 3. The CDR3 has 15 residues. Per the germline V gene, CDR1 is SGHRS and CDR2 is YFSETQ. Sequenced here: CD4+ or CD8+ T cells sorted from blood, sampled in a trial of the OX40 agonist ivuxolimab. The receptor comes from an adult with an advanced solid tumor such as melanoma, head and neck, liver or kidney cancer. The chain combines TRBV5-1 with TRBJ2-5; 7 positions agree with TRBD1. CDR3: CASSLARDSQETQYF. The CDR3, as DNA: TGCGCCAGCAGCTTGGCCCGGGACAGCCAAGAGACCCAGTACTTC.